The T cell receptor beta chain under discussion was sequenced for a study of Ad26.COV2.S vaccination and SARS-CoV-2 variants. Study-wide results and caveats: Substantial breadth was reported for post-vaccination spike-specific CD8+ and CD4+ T cells.

Comments on this clone: Its cognate antigen is unknown.

Between the trimmed V and J ends, which lost 1 base and 2 bases, there was a span of 9 bases. The CDR3 contains 14 residues. Per germline, CDR1 LNHDA and CDR2 SQIVND (reference sequence). Data came from immunoSEQ multiplex PCR; TCRdb stores just in-frame clones and leaves some out. Of about 500,000 clones detected, about 89% appear once; the ten largest clones hold 1.5% to 2%. The treatment: over 15 received Ad26.COV2.S at low or high dose, single or two shots; about 5 received placebo; per-sample allocation not given. Day 63 after the first injection of vaccine or placebo was the sampling time. The V and J genes are TRBV19 and TRBJ2-7, with D perhaps given as TRBD1 or TRBD2 (6 bases each). The specimen comprised peripheral blood, sampled in a trial of Ad26.COV2.S vaccine versus placebo. This receptor was identified in a person aged 18-60 years who received the Ad26.COV2.S COVID-19 vaccine or a placebo. DNA for the CDR3: TGTGCCAGTAGTATAGCTCGGGGGCCCTACGAGCAGTACTTC. Protein product: CASSIARGPYEQYF.